This T cell receptor beta chain was captured by sequencing in a study of blood T cell repertoires in COVID-19. Looking at the study overall: Specimens from acute and convalescent COVID-19 originated in the United States, Italy and Spain. In each case, the material was cDNA or gDNA derived from T cells, B-cell-depleted T cells, or PBMCs.

In the authors' methods: How many nucleated cells were present was estimated from reference gene primer amplification. Generated by immunoSEQ multiplex PCR, the TCRdb table keeps only in-frame clones and is missing some. V and J calls and clone size are copied from that table; D and trimming were computed from the DNA. Of about 190,000 clones listed, about 85% are singletons. This clone was counted a single time. Germline values: CDR1 MDHEN, CDR2 SYDVKM. CDR3 length: 15 residues. V was shortened by 7 bases and J by 4 bases, with 19 bases between the two germline ends. The receptor was derived from a human donor in a cohort sampled during active COVID-19. Source material: peripheral blood. This chain links TRBV28 with TRBJ2-5; TRBD1 is a possible D gene (6 bases). The CDR3 DNA sequence: TGTGCCAGCAACCGGCCAGGGGATTATCGAGAGACCCAGTACTTC. Translation gives CASNRPGDYRETQYF.